These 21 T cell receptor beta chains came from one sample sequenced in a study of Ad26.COV2.S vaccination and SARS-CoV-2 variants. Using immunoSEQ multiplex PCR, the repertoire was profiled, and TCRdb retains in-frame clones only, with some absent. The profile shows more than 400,000 clones, less than 95% of them singletons. Treatment meaning: some 20 received Ad26.COV2.S at low or high dose, single or two shots; five or six received placebo; per-sample allocation not given. Material that was analyzed had been drawn on day 63 after the first vaccine or placebo injection. Material: peripheral blood, obtained in a trial of Ad26.COV2.S vaccine versus placebo. The receptors here all came from a person between 18 and 65 years old who received the Ad26.COV2.S COVID-19 vaccine or a placebo.

This clone was detected only once. This rearrangement joins TRBV15 to TRBJ1-1; a possible D gene is TRBD1 (5 bases). The germline gives CDR1 LNHNV, CDR2 YYDKDF (reference sequence). The CDR3 has 15 residues. The germline V and J ends were trimmed by 3 bases and 0 bases, with 11 bases remaining between them. This chain's CDR3 is CATSSGTFMNTEAFF. The CDR3 DNA reads as TGTGCCACCAGCAGCGGGACTTTTATGAACACTGAAGCTTTCTTT.

This rearrangement joins TRBV7-2 to TRBJ2-7; no clear D gene. Trimming took 2 bases from V and 6 from J, leaving 5 bases between them. The CDR3 runs to 11 residues. Germline values: CDR1 SGHTA, CDR2 FQGNSA. The CDR3 sequence: CASSLLFEQYF. The CDR3 DNA is TGTGCCAGCAGCTTATTGTTCGAGCAGTACTTC.

This chain joins TRBV3-1 (or the pseudogene TRBV3-2) and TRBJ2-7; 9 nucleotides match TRBD1. The V and J ends lost 4 bases and 6 bases, in that order; junction bases with no gene match: 7. The CDR3 covers 14 residues. Germline V CDR1 and CDR2: LGHDT, YNNKEL (reference sequence). The CDR3 sequence is CASSRGQGYGEQYF. Written as DNA, the CDR3 is TGTGCCAGCAGCCGAGGACAGGGGTATGGCGAGCAGTACTTC.

CDR3 sequence: CASSMEVTAEQFF. As DNA, the CDR3 is TGTGCCAGTAGTATGGAGGTTACGGCTGAGCAGTTCTTC. V gene TRBV19 combines with J gene TRBJ2-1, with TRBD2 as a possible D gene (5 bases). The CDR3 runs 13 residues. The germline V and J ends were trimmed by 3 bases and 9 bases, with 12 bases remaining between them. Germline V CDR1 and CDR2: LNHDA, SQIVND (reference sequence).

As concerns this clone: This CDR3 is also generated by other DNA sequences in the sample. The J gene is TRBJ1-4, the V gene TRBV4-2; the D is unclear. V was clipped by 0 bases and J by 8 bases, with 7 bases between them. This CDR3 spans 13 amino acids. Germline V gene lookup returns CDR1 LGHNA and CDR2 YNFKEQ. In nucleotides, the CDR3 is TGTGCCAGCAGCCAAGACCGGGTCGAAAAACTGTTTTTT. Protein sequence: CASSQDRVEKLFF.

The CDR3, as DNA: TGTGCCAGCAGCTTCGGCCCAGGGAATTCACCCCTCCACTTT. Encoded protein: CASSFGPGNSPLHF. The chain recombines TRBV7-2 with TRBJ1-6; tentatively, D is TRBD1 (5 bases). The CDR3 is 14 residues long. Germline values: CDR1 SGHTA, CDR2 FQGNSA. V was clipped by 3 bases and J by 7 bases, with 10 bases between them.

This chain connects TRBV19 to TRBJ2-1; D ambiguous. Germline CDR1 and CDR2: LNHDA and SQIVND (reference sequence). Trimming took 4 bases from V and 5 from J, leaving 15 bases between them. The CDR3 loop spans 15 amino acids. The CDR3 sequence: CASSTDRAPDNEQFF. The CDR3 DNA follows: TGTGCCAGTAGTACCGACCGTGCTCCCGACAATGAGCAGTTCTTC.

The chain joins TRBV7-9 to TRBJ2-7; 9 bases agree with TRBD1. The junction had 11 bases not matched to a gene; V was cut back by 5 bases and J by 6 bases. This CDR3 has 15 amino acids. The V gene's germline CDR1 is SEHNR and CDR2 FQNEAQ (reference sequence). CDR3 bases: TGTGCCAGCAGCCCACAGGGGACAGGGCTTCGCGAGCAGTACTTC. Translation gives CASSPQGTGLREQYF.

The chain carries TRBV7-2 and TRBJ2-7; no reliable D call. CDR1 SGHTA and CDR2 FQGNSA come from the germline V gene. Trimming took 2 bases from V and 2 from J, leaving 7 bases between them. The CDR3 runs 13 residues. This CDR3 is CASSLMQAYEQYF. The CDR3 DNA follows: TGTGCCAGCAGCTTAATGCAGGCCTACGAGCAGTACTTC.

The chain recombines TRBV28 with TRBJ2-3, with D possibly called TRBD1 or TRBD2 (5 bases each). V shed 3 bases and J shed 3 bases, with 13 bases lying between them. The germline CDR1 and CDR2 sequences are MDHEN and SYDVKM. The CDR3 totals 15 residues. The CDR3 coding sequence is TGTGCCAGCAGTTTCCCCGGGGCTGGGACAGATACGCAGTATTTT. Protein product: CASSFPGAGTDTQYF.

The chain couples TRBV5-6 to TRBJ2-2; 7 bases are a match to TRBD1. CDR1 SGHDT and CDR2 YYEEEE come from the germline V gene. This CDR3 comprises 15 residues. The ends lost 0 bases at V and 5 bases at J; junction bases unmatched: 4. The CDR3 sequence is CASSLGPGGTGELFF. CDR3 in DNA: TGTGCCAGCAGCTTGGGCCCAGGGGGTACCGGGGAGCTGTTTTTT.

The V gene is TRBV5-1, the J gene TRBJ2-1; 8 bases line up with TRBD1. CDR3 length: 16 amino acids. From germline, CDR1 is SGHRS and CDR2 YFSETQ. The trim removed 0 bases at V and 2 bases at J, leaving 4 bases unmatched. CDR3 sequence reads: CASSLARDRPYNEQFF. The CDR3 nucleotides are TGCGCCAGCAGCTTGGCCAGGGACAGGCCCTACAATGAGCAGTTCTTC.

The V and J genes are TRBV3-1 (or the pseudogene TRBV3-2) and TRBJ1-5, with D possibly TRBD1 on 5 matching bases. Germline lookup yields CDR1 LGHDT and CDR2 YNNKEL (reference sequence). The CDR3 contains 14 residues. V was trimmed by 1 base and J by 5 bases, leaving 9 bases between them. Here the CDR3 DNA reads TGTGCCAGCAGCCAAGCAGGGCCCGATCAGCCCCAGCATTTT. It translates to CASSQAGPDQPQHF.

The genes are TRBV6-2 or TRBV6-3 and TRBJ1-5, with D possibly being TRBD1 (5 bases). V lost 6 bases and J 3 bases, leaving 15 bases between the germline ends. Germline CDR1 MNHEY, CDR2 SVGEGT. The CDR3 is 15 amino acids. The CDR3 DNA reads TGTGCCAGCAGCCTAGAGGGGTACGCCAATCAGCCCCAGCATTTT. This codes for CASSLEGYANQPQHF.

The V and J genes are TRBV12-3 or TRBV12-4 and TRBJ1-4; D call uncertain. The CDR3 covers 11 residues. V was shortened by 5 bases and J by 8 bases, with 6 bases between the two germline ends. In DNA, the CDR3 is TGTGCCAGCAGTGTTGGGGAAAAACTGTTTTTT. Translating gives CASSVGEKLFF.

This sequence joins TRBV6-6 and TRBJ2-1, with D uncertain. The ends were cut back, 0 bases at V and 7 bases at J, with 7 bases in the middle. From germline, CDR1 is MNHNY and CDR2 SVGAGI (reference sequence). This CDR3 has 13 amino acids. The CDR3 here is CASSYSPNNEQFF. The CDR3 nucleotides read TGTGCCAGCAGTTACTCACCGAATAATGAGCAGTTCTTC.

The chain uses TRBV3-1 (or the pseudogene TRBV3-2) and TRBJ2-7; perhaps TRBD2 as D (5 bases). Trimming left V 0 bases short and J 6 bases short, with 12 bases between. Germline CDR1 and CDR2: LGHDT and YNNKEL (reference sequence). CDR3 length equals 14 residues. The CDR3 DNA reads TGTGCCAGCAGCCAAGAGGGAGCGCCCTGCGAGCAGTACTTC. This encodes CASSQEGAPCEQYF.

This clone was counted a single time. The chain uses TRBV6-5 and TRBJ2-7; the match to TRBD1 covers 9 bases. Unmatched junction bases numbered 3, after V lost 3 bases and J lost 6 bases. The CDR3 consists of 13 residues. Germline V CDR1 and CDR2: MNHEY, SVGAGI. CDR3 amino acids: CASSYSDRGEQYF. For the CDR3, the DNA is TGTGCCAGCAGTTATTCGGACAGGGGCGAGCAGTACTTC.

The chain is built from TRBV28 and TRBJ2-3; tentatively, D is TRBD2 (5 bases). The CDR3 sequence is 15 residues long. Germline V lookup: CDR1 MDHEN, CDR2 SYDVKM. The V end was cut by 3 bases, the J end by 2 bases, with 12 bases between. The CDR3 sequence is CASSFRLALTDTQYF. CDR3 in DNA: TGTGCCAGCAGTTTTCGGCTAGCACTCACAGATACGCAGTATTTT.

In its sample, this clone was seen a few times. The rearrangement uses TRBV27 and TRBJ1-6; the D is unclear. The germline CDR1 and CDR2 sequences are MNHEY and SMNVEV (reference sequence). The CDR3 sequence is 12 residues long. Trimming left V 3 bases short and J 6 bases short, with 3 bases between. The CDR3 nucleotides read TGTGCCAGCAGTTTGGTTAATTCACCCCTCCACTTT. Residues: CASSLVNSPLHF.

The CDR3 sequence: CASSFKAGGRSTDTQYF. Written as DNA, the CDR3 is TGCGCCAGCAGCTTCAAAGCGGGAGGGAGAAGCACAGATACGCAGTATTTT. The chain employs TRBV5-1 and TRBJ2-3, with 10 bases matching TRBD2. J lost 0 bases, V lost 2 bases, and 6 bases had no gene match. This CDR3 comprises 17 residues. CDR1 is SGHRS, CDR2 YFSETQ, per germline.